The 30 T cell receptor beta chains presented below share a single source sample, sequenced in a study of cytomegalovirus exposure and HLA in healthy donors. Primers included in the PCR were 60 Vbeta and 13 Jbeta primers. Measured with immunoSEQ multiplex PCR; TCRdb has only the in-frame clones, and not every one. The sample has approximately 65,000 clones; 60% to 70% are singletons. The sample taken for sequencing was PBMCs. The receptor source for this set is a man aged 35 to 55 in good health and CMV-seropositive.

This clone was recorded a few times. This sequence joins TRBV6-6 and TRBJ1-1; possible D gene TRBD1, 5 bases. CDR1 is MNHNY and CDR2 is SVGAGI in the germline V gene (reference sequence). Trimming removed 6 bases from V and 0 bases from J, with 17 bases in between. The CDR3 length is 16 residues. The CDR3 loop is CASRVPTVTMNTEAFF. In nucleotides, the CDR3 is TGTGCCAGCAGGGTACCGACAGTTACTATGAACACTGAAGCTTTCTTT.

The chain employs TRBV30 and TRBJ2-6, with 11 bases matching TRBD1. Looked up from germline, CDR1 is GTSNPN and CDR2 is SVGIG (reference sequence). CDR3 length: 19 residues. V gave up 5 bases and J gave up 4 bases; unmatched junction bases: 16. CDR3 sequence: CAWEPLGQGVVPGANVLTF. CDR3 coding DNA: TGTGCCTGGGAACCCCTGGGACAGGGGGTAGTACCCGGGGCCAACGTCCTGACTTTC.

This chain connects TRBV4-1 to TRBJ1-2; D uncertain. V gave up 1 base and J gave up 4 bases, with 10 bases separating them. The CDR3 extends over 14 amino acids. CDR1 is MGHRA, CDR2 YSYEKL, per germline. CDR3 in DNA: TGCGCCAGCAGCCAAGTCGGAACAGCCTATGGCTACACCTTC. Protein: CASSQVGTAYGYTF.

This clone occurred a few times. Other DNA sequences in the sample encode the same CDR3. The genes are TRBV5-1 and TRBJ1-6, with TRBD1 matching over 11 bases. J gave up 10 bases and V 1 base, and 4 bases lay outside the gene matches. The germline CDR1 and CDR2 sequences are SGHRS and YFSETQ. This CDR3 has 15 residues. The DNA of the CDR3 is TGCGCCAGCAGCTTGAAGGGACAGGGGGGCTCACCCCTCCACTTT. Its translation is CASSLKGQGGSPLHF.

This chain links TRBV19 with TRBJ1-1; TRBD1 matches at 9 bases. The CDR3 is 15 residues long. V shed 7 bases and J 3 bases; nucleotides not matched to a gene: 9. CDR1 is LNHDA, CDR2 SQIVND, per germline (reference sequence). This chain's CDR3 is CASIPPTGGYTEAFF. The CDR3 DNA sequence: TGTGCCAGTATCCCCCCGACAGGGGGGTACACTGAAGCTTTCTTT. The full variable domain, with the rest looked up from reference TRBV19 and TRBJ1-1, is DGGITQSPKYLFRKEGQNVTLSCEQNLNHDAMYWYRQDPGQGLRLIYYSQIVNDFQKGDIAEGYSVSREKKESFPLTVTSAQKNPTAFYLCASIPPTGGYTEAFFGQGTRLTVV.

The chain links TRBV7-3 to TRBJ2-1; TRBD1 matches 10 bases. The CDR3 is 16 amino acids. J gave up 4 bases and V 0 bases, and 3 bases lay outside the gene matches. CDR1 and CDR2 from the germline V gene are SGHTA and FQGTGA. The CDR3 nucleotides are TGTGCCAGCAGCTTAACCGGGACAGGGGTTTACAATGAGCAGTTCTTC. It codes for CASSLTGTGVYNEQFF.

The CDR3 sequence is CSVAKETQYF. For the CDR3, the DNA is TGCAGCGTAGCAAAAGAGACCCAGTACTTC. The J gene is TRBJ2-5, the V gene TRBV29-1; D remains ambiguous. The V and J ends lost 6 bases and 3 bases respectively, with 5 bases between them. This CDR3 has 10 amino acids. From germline, CDR1 is SQVTM and CDR2 ANQGSEA.

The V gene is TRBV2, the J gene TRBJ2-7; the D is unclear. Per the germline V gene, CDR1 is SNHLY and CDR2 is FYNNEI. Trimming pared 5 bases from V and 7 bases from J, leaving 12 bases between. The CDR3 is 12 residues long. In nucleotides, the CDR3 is TGTGCCAGCAGTTTTACACAGTGGGAGCAGTACTTC. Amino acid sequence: CASSFTQWEQYF.

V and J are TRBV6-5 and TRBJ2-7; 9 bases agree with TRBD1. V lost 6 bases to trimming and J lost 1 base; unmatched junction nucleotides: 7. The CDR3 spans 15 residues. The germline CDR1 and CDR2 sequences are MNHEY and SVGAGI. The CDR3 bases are TGTGCCAGCAGATTCACCGGGACAGGGTCCTACGAGCAGTACTTC. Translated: CASRFTGTGSYEQYF.

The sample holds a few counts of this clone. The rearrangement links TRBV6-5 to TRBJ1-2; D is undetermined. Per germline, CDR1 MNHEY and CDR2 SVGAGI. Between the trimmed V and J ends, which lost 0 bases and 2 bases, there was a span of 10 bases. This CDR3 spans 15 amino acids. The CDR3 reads CASSYSPEGNYGYTF. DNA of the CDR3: TGTGCCAGCAGTTACTCCCCCGAGGGAAACTATGGCTACACCTTC.

Here the CDR3 DNA reads TGCAGTGCTGGGACTAGTTATGGGCAGTACTTC. Translating gives CSAGTSYGQYF. This sequence joins TRBV20-1 and TRBJ2-7; 8 nucleotides line up with TRBD2. V lost 5 bases, J lost 9 bases, and 6 bases stayed unmatched. The CDR3 covers 11 residues. CDR1 DFQATT and CDR2 SNEGSKA come from the germline V gene (reference sequence).

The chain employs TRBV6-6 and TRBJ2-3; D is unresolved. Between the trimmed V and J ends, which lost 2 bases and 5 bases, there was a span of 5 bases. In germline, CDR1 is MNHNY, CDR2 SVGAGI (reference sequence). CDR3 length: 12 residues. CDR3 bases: TGTGCCAGCAGTTACGGGCGAGATACGCAGTATTTT. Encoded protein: CASSYGRDTQYF.

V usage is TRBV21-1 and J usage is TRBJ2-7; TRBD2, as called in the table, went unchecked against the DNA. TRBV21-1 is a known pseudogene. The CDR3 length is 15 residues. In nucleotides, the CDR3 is TGTGCCAGCAGCAAAGAGGGAGGACACTTCTACGAGCAGTACTTC. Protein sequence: CASSKEGGHFYEQYF.

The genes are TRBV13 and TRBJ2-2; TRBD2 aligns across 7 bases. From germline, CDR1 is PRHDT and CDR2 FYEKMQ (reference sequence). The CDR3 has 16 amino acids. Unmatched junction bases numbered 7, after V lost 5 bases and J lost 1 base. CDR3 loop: CASSPMAGVNTGELFF. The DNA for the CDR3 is TGTGCCAGCAGCCCCATGGCGGGAGTGAACACCGGGGAGCTGTTTTTT.

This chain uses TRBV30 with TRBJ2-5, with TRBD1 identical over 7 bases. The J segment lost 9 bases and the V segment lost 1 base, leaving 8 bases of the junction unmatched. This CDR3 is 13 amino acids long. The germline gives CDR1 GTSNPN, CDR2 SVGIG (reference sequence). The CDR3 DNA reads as TGTGCCTGGAGTGAAGGGGGCGCGGAGGCCCAGTACTTC. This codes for CAWSEGGAEAQYF.

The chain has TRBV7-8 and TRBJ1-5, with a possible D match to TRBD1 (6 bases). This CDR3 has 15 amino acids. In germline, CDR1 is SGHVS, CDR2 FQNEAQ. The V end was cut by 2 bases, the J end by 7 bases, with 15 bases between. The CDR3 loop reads CASSLPAGEGQPQHF. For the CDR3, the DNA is TGTGCCAGCAGCTTACCAGCAGGGGAGGGACAGCCCCAGCATTTT.

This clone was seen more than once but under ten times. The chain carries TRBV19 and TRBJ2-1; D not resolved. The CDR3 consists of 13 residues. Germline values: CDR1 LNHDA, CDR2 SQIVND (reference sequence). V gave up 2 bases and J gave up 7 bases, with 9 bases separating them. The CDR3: CASSINRGNEQFF. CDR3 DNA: TGTGCCAGTAGTATAAACCGCGGTAATGAGCAGTTCTTC.

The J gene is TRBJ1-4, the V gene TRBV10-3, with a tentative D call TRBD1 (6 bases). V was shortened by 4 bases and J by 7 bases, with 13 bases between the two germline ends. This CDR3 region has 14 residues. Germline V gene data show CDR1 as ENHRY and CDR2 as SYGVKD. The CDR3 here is CAISVEGGFEKLFF. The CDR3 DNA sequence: TGTGCCATCAGTGTCGAGGGGGGGTTTGAAAAACTGTTTTTT.

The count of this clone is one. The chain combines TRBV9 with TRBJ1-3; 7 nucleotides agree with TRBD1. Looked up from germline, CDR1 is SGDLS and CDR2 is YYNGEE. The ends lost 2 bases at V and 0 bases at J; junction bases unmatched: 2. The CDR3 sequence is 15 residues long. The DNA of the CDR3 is TGTGCCAGCAGCGTGGGGACAGTCTCTGGAAACACCATATATTTT. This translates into CASSVGTVSGNTIYF.

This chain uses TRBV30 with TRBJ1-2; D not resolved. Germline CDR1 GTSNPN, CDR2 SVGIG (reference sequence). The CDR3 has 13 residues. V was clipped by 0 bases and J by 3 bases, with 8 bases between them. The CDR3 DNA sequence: TGTGCCTGGAGTGTACGGAGTGACTATGGCTACACCTTC. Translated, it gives CAWSVRSDYGYTF.

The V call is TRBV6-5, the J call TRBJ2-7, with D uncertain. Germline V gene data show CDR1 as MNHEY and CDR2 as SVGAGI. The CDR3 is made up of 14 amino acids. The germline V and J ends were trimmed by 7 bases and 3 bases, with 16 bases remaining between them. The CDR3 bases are TGTGCCAGCATGCTAAACTTCGAAAGCTACGAGCAGTACTTC. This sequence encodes CASMLNFESYEQYF.

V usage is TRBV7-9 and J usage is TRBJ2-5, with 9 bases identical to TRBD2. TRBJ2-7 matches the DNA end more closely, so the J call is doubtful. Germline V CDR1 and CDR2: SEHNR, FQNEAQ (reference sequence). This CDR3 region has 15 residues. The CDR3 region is CASSSHSGSTYEQYF. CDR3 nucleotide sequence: TGTGCCAGCAGTTCCCATAGCGGGAGTACCTACGAGCAGTACTTC.

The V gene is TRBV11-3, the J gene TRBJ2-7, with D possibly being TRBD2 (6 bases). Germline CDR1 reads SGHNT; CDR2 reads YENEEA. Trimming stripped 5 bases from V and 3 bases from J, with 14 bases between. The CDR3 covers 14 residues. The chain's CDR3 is CASSRHAGNYEQYF. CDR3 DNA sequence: TGTGCCAGCAGCCGACATGCGGGGAACTACGAGCAGTACTTC.

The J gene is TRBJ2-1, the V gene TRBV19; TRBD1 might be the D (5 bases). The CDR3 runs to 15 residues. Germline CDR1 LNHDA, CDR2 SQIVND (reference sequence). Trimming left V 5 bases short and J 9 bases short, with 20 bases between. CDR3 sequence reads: CASSAWTNVGGEQFF. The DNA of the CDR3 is TGTGCCAGTAGTGCCTGGACAAACGTCGGTGGTGAGCAGTTCTTC.

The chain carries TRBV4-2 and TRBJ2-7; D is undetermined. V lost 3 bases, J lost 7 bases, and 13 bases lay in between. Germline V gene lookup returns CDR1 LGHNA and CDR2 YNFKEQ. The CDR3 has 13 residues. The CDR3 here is CASSQTQGREQYF. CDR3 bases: TGTGCCAGCAGCCAGACACAAGGCCGGGAGCAGTACTTC.

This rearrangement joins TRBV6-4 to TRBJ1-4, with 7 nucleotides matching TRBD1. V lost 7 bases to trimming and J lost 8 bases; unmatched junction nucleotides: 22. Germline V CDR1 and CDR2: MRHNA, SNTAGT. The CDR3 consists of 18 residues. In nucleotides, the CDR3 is TGTGCCAGCATTAGAAAACCTTCAAACAGGGGACTTTCAGAAAAACTGTTTTTT. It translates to CASIRKPSNRGLSEKLFF.

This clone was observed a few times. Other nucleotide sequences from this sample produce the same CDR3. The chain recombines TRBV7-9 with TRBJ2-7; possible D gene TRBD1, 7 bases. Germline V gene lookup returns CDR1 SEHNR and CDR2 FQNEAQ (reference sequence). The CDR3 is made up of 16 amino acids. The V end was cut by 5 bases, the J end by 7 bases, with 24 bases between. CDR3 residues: CASSQGGTARAKEQYF. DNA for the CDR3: TGTGCCAGCAGCCAAGGAGGGACAGCGAGAGCCAAAGAGCAGTACTTC.

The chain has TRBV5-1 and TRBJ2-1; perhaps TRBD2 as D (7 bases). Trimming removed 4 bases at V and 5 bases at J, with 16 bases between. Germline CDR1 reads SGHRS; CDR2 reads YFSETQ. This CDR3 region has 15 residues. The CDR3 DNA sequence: TGCGCCAGCAGCCGCACTAGGGGGGGGGACAATGAGCAGTTCTTC. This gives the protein CASSRTRGGDNEQFF.

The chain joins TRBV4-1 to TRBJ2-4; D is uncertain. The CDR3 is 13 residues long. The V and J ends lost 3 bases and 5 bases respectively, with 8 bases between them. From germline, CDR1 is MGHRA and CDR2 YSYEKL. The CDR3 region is CASSHPLENIQYF. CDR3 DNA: TGCGCCAGCAGCCACCCCCTAGAAAACATTCAGTACTTC.

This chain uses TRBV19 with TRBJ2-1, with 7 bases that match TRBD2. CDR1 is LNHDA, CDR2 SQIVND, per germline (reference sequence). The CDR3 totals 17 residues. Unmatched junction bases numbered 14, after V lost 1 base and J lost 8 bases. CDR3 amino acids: CASSIVSLREGLDEQFF. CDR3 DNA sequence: TGTGCCAGTAGTATAGTGAGCTTGAGGGAGGGGCTCGATGAGCAGTTCTTC.